A selection of T cell receptor beta chains follows, all from one sample in a study of blood T cell repertoires in COVID-19. Using immunoSEQ multiplex PCR, the repertoire was profiled, and TCRdb retains in-frame clones only, with some absent. Here the sample spans 240,000 or so clones, around 83% being singletons. The sample taken for sequencing was peripheral blood. The origin of the receptors is an elderly woman with acute or convalescent COVID-19. CDR3s include the opening cysteine and the closing phenylalanine or tryptophan. Fields, in order: clone size, D gene, V gene, CDR3 length, J gene, CDR3 protein, CDR3 DNA. The D gene is left open where the match is weak. Only some rows state a clone size, as once, few, many or a class for expanded clones.

abundance: NA
d_gene: NA
v_gene: TRBV21-1
len: 16
j_gene: TRBJ1-6
CDR3aa: CASSNGVWGGNSPLHF
CDR3nt: TGTGCCAGCAGCAACGGGGTATGGGGGGGTAATTCACCCCTCCACTTT

abundance: few
d_gene: TRBD1
v_gene: TRBV3-1/TRBV3-2
len: 16
j_gene: TRBJ1-6
CDR3aa: CASSPVQGLSNSPLHF
CDR3nt: TGTGCCAGCAGCCCGGTACAGGGGTTGTCGAATTCACCCCTCCACTTT

abundance: NA
d_gene: NA
v_gene: TRBV18
len: 15
j_gene: TRBJ2-7
CDR3aa: CASSPRTGTSYEQYF
CDR3nt: TGTGCCAGCTCACCCCGAACAGGGACCTCCTACGAGCAGTACTTC

abundance: NA
d_gene: NA
v_gene: TRBV28
len: 14
j_gene: TRBJ2-2
CDR3aa: CASSPLRDTGELFF
CDR3nt: TGTGCCAGCAGTCCCTTGCGGGATACCGGGGAGCTGTTTTTT

abundance: NA
d_gene: NA
v_gene: TRBV6-5
len: 14
j_gene: TRBJ2-3
CDR3aa: CASSYLPVADTQYF
CDR3nt: TGTGCCAGCAGTTACCTTCCCGTCGCAGATACGCAGTATTTT

abundance: once
d_gene: NA
v_gene: TRBV30
len: 15
j_gene: TRBJ1-3
CDR3aa: CAWSVLGIVGNTIYF
CDR3nt: TGTGCCTGGAGTGTACTCGGGATAGTTGGAAACACCATATATTTT

abundance: few
d_gene: TRBD1
v_gene: TRBV13
len: 14
j_gene: TRBJ1-2
CDR3aa: CASSRQGYNYGYTF
CDR3nt: TGTGCCAGCAGCCGACAGGGATACAACTATGGCTACACCTTC

abundance: NA
d_gene: TRBD1
v_gene: TRBV5-6
len: 17
j_gene: TRBJ2-6
CDR3aa: CASTRTGANSGANVLTF
CDR3nt: TGTGCCAGCACCCGGACAGGGGCCAACTCTGGGGCCAACGTCCTGACTTTC

abundance: NA
d_gene: NA
v_gene: TRBV29-1
len: 12
j_gene: TRBJ2-2
CDR3aa: CSGEKGAGELFF
CDR3nt: TGCAGCGGAGAAAAGGGGGCCGGGGAGCTGTTTTTT

abundance: NA
d_gene: TRBD2
v_gene: TRBV5-1
len: 15
j_gene: TRBJ2-1
CDR3aa: CASSSTGTLAGEQFF
CDR3nt: TGCGCCAGCAGCTCCACCGGGACTCTAGCGGGTGAGCAGTTCTTC

abundance: NA
d_gene: NA
v_gene: TRBV15
len: 15
j_gene: TRBJ1-1
CDR3aa: CATSSPGWKNTEAFF
CDR3nt: TGTGCCACCAGCAGTCCGGGGTGGAAGAACACTGAAGCTTTCTTT

abundance: NA
d_gene: TRBD1
v_gene: TRBV6-5
len: 15
j_gene: TRBJ2-5
CDR3aa: CASTAPTGGVETQYF
CDR3nt: TGTGCCAGCACCGCCCCGACAGGGGGCGTAGAGACCCAGTACTTC

abundance: NA
d_gene: NA
v_gene: TRBV14
len: 14
j_gene: TRBJ1-2
CDR3aa: CASSQDSVSYGYTF
CDR3nt: TGTGCCAGCAGCCAAGATTCAGTATCCTATGGCTACACCTTC

abundance: NA
d_gene: NA
v_gene: TRBV19
len: 17
j_gene: TRBJ1-4
CDR3aa: CASSIDQIQTTNEKLFF
CDR3nt: TGTGCCAGTAGTATAGATCAAATACAGACAACTAATGAAAAACTGTTTTTT

abundance: NA
d_gene: NA
v_gene: TRBV5-1
len: 15
j_gene: TRBJ2-2
CDR3aa: CASSLGGGLTGELFF
CDR3nt: TGCGCCAGCAGCTTGGGAGGGGGTCTCACCGGGGAGCTGTTTTTT

abundance: NA
d_gene: TRBD1
v_gene: TRBV7-9
len: 14
j_gene: TRBJ2-2
CDR3aa: CASSPRAGGGELFF
CDR3nt: TGTGCCAGCAGCCCCCGGGCAGGGGGCGGGGAGCTGTTTTTT

abundance: NA
d_gene: TRBD2
v_gene: TRBV5-4
len: 15
j_gene: TRBJ2-2
CDR3aa: CASSHGRGSTGELFF
CDR3nt: TGTGCCAGCAGCCATGGGAGGGGTTCCACCGGGGAGCTGTTTTTT

abundance: NA
d_gene: NA
v_gene: TRBV15
len: 14
j_gene: TRBJ1-6
CDR3aa: CATSREQTNSPLHF
CDR3nt: TGTGCCACCAGCAGAGAACAGACCAATTCACCCCTCCACTTT

abundance: NA
d_gene: NA
v_gene: TRBV28
len: 12
j_gene: TRBJ1-4
CDR3aa: CATGRGGEKLFF
CDR3nt: TGTGCCACCGGGAGGGGAGGGGAAAAACTGTTTTTT

abundance: NA
d_gene: NA
v_gene: TRBV5-4
len: 19
j_gene: TRBJ1-3
CDR3aa: CASSSLGEPPLYSGNTIYF
CDR3nt: TGTGCCAGCAGCTCTCTCGGGGAGCCCCCTCTCTACTCTGGAAACACCATATATTTT

abundance: NA
d_gene: NA
v_gene: TRBV9
len: 14
j_gene: TRBJ1-3
CDR3aa: CASSGELGRNTIYF
CDR3nt: TGTGCCAGCAGCGGAGAACTAGGCAGAAACACCATATATTTT

abundance: NA
d_gene: NA
v_gene: TRBV28
len: 13
j_gene: TRBJ2-1
CDR3aa: CASSLPQTNEQFF
CDR3nt: TGTGCCAGCAGTTTACCACAGACCAATGAGCAGTTCTTC

abundance: NA
d_gene: NA
v_gene: TRBV6-5
len: 13
j_gene: TRBJ1-2
CDR3aa: CASSPDSNYGYTF
CDR3nt: TGTGCCAGCAGTCCGGACTCCAACTATGGCTACACCTTC

abundance: NA
d_gene: NA
v_gene: TRBV28
len: 19
j_gene: TRBJ1-1
CDR3aa: CASSGHLQRLTGPNTEAFF
CDR3nt: TGTGCCAGCAGTGGCCATTTACAGAGGCTTACAGGTCCTAACACTGAAGCTTTCTTT

abundance: NA
d_gene: TRBD2
v_gene: TRBV30
len: 12
j_gene: TRBJ2-5
CDR3aa: CAWRLAKETRYF
CDR3nt: TGTGCCTGGAGACTAGCGAAAGAGACCCGGTACTTC

abundance: NA
d_gene: NA
v_gene: TRBV19
len: 12
j_gene: TRBJ1-5
CDR3aa: CASSQSNQPQHF
CDR3nt: TGTGCCAGCTCCCAGAGCAATCAGCCCCAGCATTTT

abundance: NA
d_gene: TRBD1
v_gene: TRBV5-6
len: 16
j_gene: TRBJ1-2
CDR3aa: CASSLRRTGTNSGYTF
CDR3nt: TGTGCCAGCAGCCTGAGACGGACAGGGACCAACAGTGGCTACACCTTC

abundance: NA
d_gene: NA
v_gene: TRBV7-9
len: 15
j_gene: TRBJ1-5
CDR3aa: CASSLAGSAGEPQHF
CDR3nt: TGTGCCAGCAGCTTAGCGGGGTCAGCCGGGGAGCCCCAGCATTTT

abundance: NA
d_gene: NA
v_gene: TRBV6-2/TRBV6-3
len: 12
j_gene: TRBJ1-5
CDR3aa: CASSRGYQPQHF
CDR3nt: TGTGCCAGCAGCCGAGGCTATCAGCCCCAGCATTTT

abundance: NA
d_gene: NA
v_gene: TRBV18
len: 15
j_gene: TRBJ1-5
CDR3aa: CASSSGNDRNQPQHF
CDR3nt: TGTGCCAGCTCATCAGGGAATGATCGCAATCAGCCCCAGCATTTT

abundance: NA
d_gene: NA
v_gene: TRBV6-6
len: 12
j_gene: TRBJ2-7
CDR3aa: CASSYGGNEQYF
CDR3nt: TGTGCCAGCAGTTACGGCGGCAACGAGCAGTACTTC

abundance: NA
d_gene: NA
v_gene: TRBV30
len: 14
j_gene: TRBJ1-4
CDR3aa: CAWTPAPAGEKLFF
CDR3nt: TGTGCCTGGACCCCCGCGCCCGCAGGCGAAAAACTGTTTTTT

abundance: NA
d_gene: NA
v_gene: TRBV7-8
len: 16
j_gene: TRBJ1-4
CDR3aa: CASSLAPAGEGEKLFF
CDR3nt: TGTGCCAGCAGCTTAGCGCCGGCAGGGGAAGGCGAAAAACTGTTTTTT

abundance: NA
d_gene: TRBD2
v_gene: TRBV6-1
len: 22
j_gene: TRBJ2-5
CDR3aa: CASSEEGPAGRLAGGFQETQYF
CDR3nt: TGTGCCAGCAGTGAAGAAGGCCCGGCAGGGCGGCTAGCGGGGGGGTTCCAAGAGACCCAGTACTTC

abundance: NA
d_gene: NA
v_gene: TRBV2
len: 13
j_gene: TRBJ1-1
CDR3aa: CASSYRVKTEAFF
CDR3nt: TGTGCCAGCAGTTACAGGGTAAAGACTGAAGCTTTCTTT

abundance: NA
d_gene: NA
v_gene: TRBV18
len: 13
j_gene: TRBJ1-4
CDR3aa: CASSEGVAEKLFF
CDR3nt: TGTGCCAGCTCTGAGGGGGTAGCTGAAAAACTGTTTTTT

abundance: NA
d_gene: TRBD1
v_gene: TRBV7-6
len: 16
j_gene: TRBJ1-4
CDR3aa: CASSLGPGQGDEKLFF
CDR3nt: TGTGCCAGCAGCTTAGGGCCGGGACAGGGGGATGAAAAACTGTTTTTT

abundance: NA
d_gene: NA
v_gene: TRBV11-2
len: 12
j_gene: TRBJ1-2
CDR3aa: CASSLAPGGYTF
CDR3nt: TGTGCCAGCAGCTTAGCGCCCGGGGGCTACACCTTC

abundance: once
d_gene: NA
v_gene: TRBV19
len: 12
j_gene: TRBJ2-5
CDR3aa: CASRDFQETQYF
CDR3nt: TGTGCCAGTCGGGACTTCCAAGAGACCCAGTACTTC

abundance: few
d_gene: TRBD1
v_gene: TRBV28
len: 16
j_gene: TRBJ1-6
CDR3aa: CASSTPGQGNNSPLHF
CDR3nt: TGTGCCAGCAGTACCCCGGGACAGGGAAATAATTCACCCCTCCACTTT

abundance: NA
d_gene: NA
v_gene: TRBV2
len: 13
j_gene: TRBJ2-7
CDR3aa: CASSVFETYEQYF
CDR3nt: TGTGCCAGCAGTGTATTTGAGACTTACGAGCAGTACTTC

abundance: NA
d_gene: NA
v_gene: TRBV4-1
len: 16
j_gene: TRBJ1-2
CDR3aa: CASSQVLQFPLYGYTF
CDR3nt: TGCGCCAGCAGCCAAGTCCTCCAGTTCCCCCTCTATGGCTACACCTTC

abundance: once
d_gene: TRBD2
v_gene: TRBV24-1
len: 15
j_gene: TRBJ2-5
CDR3aa: CATSGATGGGETQYF
CDR3nt: TGTGCCACCAGTGGCGCCACCGGGGGGGGCGAGACCCAGTACTTC

abundance: NA
d_gene: TRBD1
v_gene: TRBV2
len: 15
j_gene: TRBJ1-2
CDR3aa: CASSADRGYGYGYTF
CDR3nt: TGTGCCAGCAGTGCGGACAGGGGCTACGGCTATGGCTACACCTTC

abundance: NA
d_gene: NA
v_gene: TRBV12-3/TRBV12-4
len: 12
j_gene: TRBJ1-5
CDR3aa: CASRAGYQPQHF
CDR3nt: TGTGCCAGCAGAGCAGGGTACCAGCCCCAGCATTTT

abundance: NA
d_gene: TRBD1
v_gene: TRBV6-5
len: 15
j_gene: TRBJ1-3
CDR3aa: CASSSGTGKGNTIYF
CDR3nt: TGTGCCAGCAGTTCCGGGACAGGGAAGGGAAACACCATATATTTT

abundance: once
d_gene: NA
v_gene: TRBV19
len: 13
j_gene: TRBJ1-1
CDR3aa: CASSLRGPTEAFF
CDR3nt: TGTGCCAGTAGTCTCAGGGGCCCCACTGAAGCTTTCTTT

abundance: NA
d_gene: NA
v_gene: TRBV5-1
len: 12
j_gene: TRBJ1-2
CDR3aa: CASSLGDYGYTF
CDR3nt: TGCGCCAGCAGCTTAGGAGATTATGGCTACACCTTC

abundance: NA
d_gene: TRBD1
v_gene: TRBV20-1
len: 13
j_gene: TRBJ1-2
CDR3aa: CSASGDRGYGYTF
CDR3nt: TGCAGTGCTAGTGGGGACAGGGGATATGGCTACACCTTC

abundance: NA
d_gene: NA
v_gene: TRBV27
len: 16
j_gene: TRBJ2-2
CDR3aa: CASSHPGTRIPGELFF
CDR3nt: TGTGCCAGCAGCCATCCCGGGACTCGCATCCCCGGGGAGCTGTTTTTT

abundance: few
d_gene: TRBD1
v_gene: TRBV6-5
len: 15
j_gene: TRBJ2-7
CDR3aa: CASRHNRDRAYEQYF
CDR3nt: TGTGCCAGCAGGCACAACCGGGACAGGGCCTACGAGCAGTACTTC

abundance: NA
d_gene: NA
v_gene: TRBV7-3
len: 14
j_gene: TRBJ2-3
CDR3aa: CASSAGQPTDTQYF
CDR3nt: TGTGCCAGCTCCGCGGGACAGCCCACAGATACGCAGTATTTT

abundance: NA
d_gene: NA
v_gene: TRBV5-4
len: 15
j_gene: TRBJ2-2
CDR3aa: CASSDTAPSTGELFF
CDR3nt: TGTGCCAGCAGCGATACTGCACCTTCGACCGGGGAGCTGTTTTTT

abundance: once
d_gene: NA
v_gene: TRBV5-1
len: 12
j_gene: TRBJ1-1
CDR3aa: CASSSQGREAFF
CDR3nt: TGCGCCAGCTCTTCTCAGGGGCGCGAAGCTTTCTTT

abundance: NA
d_gene: NA
v_gene: TRBV16
len: 13
j_gene: TRBJ1-5
CDR3aa: CASSQSGGQPQHF
CDR3nt: TGTGCCAGCAGCCAATCGGGGGGGCAGCCCCAGCATTTT

abundance: NA
d_gene: NA
v_gene: TRBV28
len: 12
j_gene: TRBJ1-1
CDR3aa: CASRGGVRQAFF
CDR3nt: TGTGCCAGCAGGGGGGGAGTCAGGCAAGCTTTCTTT

abundance: NA
d_gene: TRBD1
v_gene: TRBV28
len: 15
j_gene: TRBJ1-5
CDR3aa: CASNPDRVWNQPQHF
CDR3nt: TGTGCCAGCAACCCGGACAGGGTTTGGAATCAGCCCCAGCATTTT

abundance: NA
d_gene: NA
v_gene: TRBV6-5
len: 13
j_gene: TRBJ1-1
CDR3aa: CASSYPPGVKAFF
CDR3nt: TGTGCCAGCAGTTACCCGCCCGGAGTAAAAGCTTTCTTT

abundance: NA
d_gene: TRBD1
v_gene: TRBV5-4
len: 20
j_gene: TRBJ1-4
CDR3aa: CASSLAPGGGTLSTNEKLFF
CDR3nt: TGTGCCAGCAGCTTGGCGCCAGGAGGGGGCACGCTATCAACTAATGAAAAACTGTTTTTT